This TCR beta chain emerged from a study of beta chain features in type 1 diabetes. Study-level background: Examined across all samples were approximately 99 million sorted cells.

Germline-derived CDR1 and CDR2 are ENHRY and SYGVKD. V shed 11 bases and J shed 4 bases, with 27 bases lying between them. The CDR3 length is 16 residues. All of the isolated RNA was reverse transcribed, so expressed TCRB transcripts were sequenced. Measured with immunoSEQ multiplex PCR; TCRdb has only the in-frame clones, and not every one. Here the sample spans 680,000 or so clones, around 16% being singletons. The chain joins TRBV10-3 to TRBJ2-7, with D possibly being TRBD1 or TRBD2 (5 bases each). The clonotype was recovered from a man between 18 and 35 years old in good health. The sample was naive CD4+ T cells from blood. The CDR3 bases are TGTGCCTCTGAGGGCGTCCGAACAATTGGGGGTTACGAGCAGTACTTC. Amino acids: CASEGVRTIGGYEQYF.